Listed below are T cell receptor beta chains from one sample, sequenced in a study of blood T cell repertoires in COVID-19. Method: immunoSEQ multiplex PCR; TCRdb's copy keeps in-frame clones and lacks some. The table lists approximately 130,000 clones, around 87% of them singletons. Sequenced material: peripheral blood. Receptors originate from a man in his 70s with active or convalescent COVID-19. Both conserved end residues are part of each CDR3. The order of the fields is J gene, clone size, D gene, V gene, CDR3 protein, CDR3 DNA. The D gene is left open where the match is weak. Clone sizes are given selectively: once, few, many, or a class where the clone is expanded.

j_call: TRBJ2-1
clone_size: .
d_call: TRBD2
v_call: TRBV30
cdr3_aa: CAWNPTSAKYNEQFF
cdr3_nt: TGTGCCTGGAACCCGACTAGCGCAAAGTACAATGAGCAGTTCTTC

j_call: TRBJ1-2
clone_size: .
d_call: .
v_call: TRBV11-2
cdr3_aa: CASSLSSGEYYGYTF
cdr3_nt: TGTGCCAGCAGCTTATCGTCGGGGGAGTACTATGGCTACACCTTC

j_call: TRBJ1-4
clone_size: .
d_call: .
v_call: TRBV6-5
cdr3_aa: CASSYSFTVNEKLFF
cdr3_nt: TGTGCCAGCAGTTACTCGTTTACAGTAAATGAAAAACTGTTTTTT

j_call: TRBJ1-5
clone_size: .
d_call: TRBD1
v_call: TRBV24-1
cdr3_aa: CATSDLSLSGGKSNQPQHF
cdr3_nt: TGTGCCACCAGTGATTTATCCCTCTCAGGGGGCAAAAGCAATCAGCCCCAGCATTTT

j_call: TRBJ1-4
clone_size: .
d_call: TRBD1
v_call: TRBV30
cdr3_aa: CAWRPGGGTGPTETNEKLFF
cdr3_nt: TGTGCCTGGAGACCAGGAGGGGGGACAGGGCCGACTGAGACTAATGAAAAACTGTTTTTT

j_call: TRBJ1-6
clone_size: .
d_call: .
v_call: TRBV27
cdr3_aa: CASSLKGWAPLHF
cdr3_nt: TGTGCCAGCAGTTTAAAGGGGTGGGCACCCCTCCACTTT

j_call: TRBJ2-1
clone_size: few
d_call: TRBD2
v_call: TRBV7-8
cdr3_aa: CASSPQRRGGPYNEQFF
cdr3_nt: TGTGCCAGCAGCCCACAACGGAGGGGAGGGCCCTACAATGAGCAGTTCTTC

j_call: TRBJ2-2
clone_size: .
d_call: .
v_call: TRBV5-4
cdr3_aa: CASNPGAGNTGELFF
cdr3_nt: TGTGCCAGCAACCCAGGGGCGGGGAACACCGGGGAGCTGTTTTTT

j_call: TRBJ2-7
clone_size: many
d_call: .
v_call: TRBV10-2
cdr3_aa: CASSAGNTYEQYF
cdr3_nt: TGCGCCAGCAGTGCCGGGAACACCTACGAGCAGTACTTC

j_call: TRBJ1-1
clone_size: .
d_call: TRBD1
v_call: TRBV5-5
cdr3_aa: CASSRTGTPTWDTEAFF
cdr3_nt: TGTGCCAGCAGCCGGACAGGGACTCCAACCTGGGACACTGAAGCTTTCTTT

j_call: TRBJ1-4
clone_size: .
d_call: TRBD1
v_call: TRBV6-5
cdr3_aa: CASSYGTGGEKLFF
cdr3_nt: TGTGCCAGCAGTTACGGGACAGGGGGTGAAAAACTGTTTTTT

j_call: TRBJ1-5
clone_size: .
d_call: TRBD1
v_call: TRBV6-6
cdr3_aa: CASSQTGTYSNQPQHF
cdr3_nt: TGTGCCAGCAGTCAGACAGGGACGTATAGCAATCAGCCCCAGCATTTT

j_call: TRBJ2-5
clone_size: .
d_call: TRBD2
v_call: TRBV20-1
cdr3_aa: CSIQRGGTQYF
cdr3_nt: TGCAGTATCCAACGGGGGGGGACCCAGTACTTC

j_call: TRBJ1-1
clone_size: .
d_call: TRBD1
v_call: TRBV5-1
cdr3_aa: CASSRRGEMAEAFF
cdr3_nt: TGCGCCAGCAGCCGCAGGGGGGAGATGGCTGAAGCTTTCTTT

j_call: TRBJ2-2
clone_size: .
d_call: .
v_call: TRBV7-8
cdr3_aa: CASSLAAVGGELFF
cdr3_nt: TGTGCCAGCAGCTTAGCCGCGGTAGGCGGGGAGCTGTTTTTT

j_call: TRBJ2-5
clone_size: .
d_call: .
v_call: TRBV5-1
cdr3_aa: CASSAQQGWQETQYF
cdr3_nt: TGCGCCAGCAGCGCCCAACAGGGTTGGCAAGAGACCCAGTACTTC

j_call: TRBJ2-1
clone_size: .
d_call: TRBD1
v_call: TRBV7-2
cdr3_aa: CASSLGPALGQGLPNEQFF
cdr3_nt: TGTGCCAGCAGCTTAGGCCCGGCCCTGGGACAGGGTTTACCCAATGAGCAGTTCTTC

j_call: TRBJ2-3
clone_size: once
d_call: TRBD2
v_call: TRBV7-2
cdr3_aa: CASSLGLAGGTDTQYF
cdr3_nt: TGTGCCAGCAGCCTAGGACTAGCGGGAGGGACAGATACGCAGTATTTT

j_call: TRBJ1-3
clone_size: .
d_call: TRBD1
v_call: TRBV3-1/TRBV3-2
cdr3_aa: CASSQETGGISGNTIYF
cdr3_nt: TGTGCCAGCAGCCAAGAAACAGGGGGCATCTCTGGAAACACCATATATTTT

j_call: TRBJ1-5
clone_size: .
d_call: .
v_call: TRBV19
cdr3_aa: CASTSRQDSNQPQHF
cdr3_nt: TGTGCCAGCACGTCGCGACAGGATAGCAATCAGCCCCAGCATTTT

j_call: TRBJ2-7
clone_size: .
d_call: TRBD1
v_call: TRBV18
cdr3_aa: CASSPGTGGTYEQYF
cdr3_nt: TGTGCCAGCTCACCGGGGACAGGGGGCACGTACGAGCAGTACTTC

j_call: TRBJ1-2
clone_size: .
d_call: TRBD1
v_call: TRBV19
cdr3_aa: CASKPGGPNYGYTF
cdr3_nt: TGTGCCAGTAAGCCAGGGGGGCCTAACTATGGCTACACCTTC

j_call: TRBJ2-1
clone_size: .
d_call: .
v_call: TRBV4-1
cdr3_aa: CASSQVPKAGNEQFF
cdr3_nt: TGCGCCAGCAGCCAAGTCCCTAAGGCGGGCAATGAGCAGTTCTTC

j_call: TRBJ2-1
clone_size: .
d_call: TRBD1
v_call: TRBV28
cdr3_aa: CASDRAGGYNEQFF
cdr3_nt: TGTGCCAGCGACAGGGCAGGAGGCTACAATGAGCAGTTCTTC

j_call: TRBJ2-1
clone_size: .
d_call: .
v_call: TRBV6-5
cdr3_aa: CASSLDSEGYNEQFF
cdr3_nt: TGTGCCAGCAGTTTGGACAGCGAAGGGTACAATGAGCAGTTCTTC

j_call: TRBJ1-1
clone_size: .
d_call: TRBD1
v_call: TRBV27
cdr3_aa: CASSVTGGTEAFF
cdr3_nt: TGTGCCAGCAGCGTAACAGGGGGGACTGAAGCTTTCTTT

j_call: TRBJ1-3
clone_size: .
d_call: .
v_call: TRBV24-1
cdr3_aa: CATSDPRDLRGNTIYF
cdr3_nt: TGTGCCACCAGTGATCCGCGGGACTTGAGGGGAAACACCATATATTTT

j_call: TRBJ2-1
clone_size: .
d_call: .
v_call: TRBV2
cdr3_aa: CASSVLGVENEQFF
cdr3_nt: TGTGCCAGCAGTGTCCTCGGGGTGGAGAATGAGCAGTTCTTC

j_call: TRBJ2-1
clone_size: .
d_call: TRBD1
v_call: TRBV18
cdr3_aa: CASSPPGQGENEQFF
cdr3_nt: TGTGCCAGCTCACCACCGGGACAGGGAGAGAATGAGCAGTTCTTC

j_call: TRBJ2-1
clone_size: once
d_call: .
v_call: TRBV29-1
cdr3_aa: CSSYRGTYNEQFF
cdr3_nt: TGCAGCTCTTATCGCGGGACGTACAATGAGCAGTTCTTC

j_call: TRBJ2-1
clone_size: .
d_call: TRBD1
v_call: TRBV9
cdr3_aa: CASSVAGQGAREQFF
cdr3_nt: TGTGCCAGCAGCGTAGCTGGACAGGGGGCGCGTGAGCAGTTCTTC

j_call: TRBJ1-1
clone_size: .
d_call: .
v_call: TRBV7-9
cdr3_aa: CASSSQLRNTEAFF
cdr3_nt: TGTGCCAGCAGCTCCCAACTGCGGAACACTGAAGCTTTCTTT

j_call: TRBJ2-3
clone_size: .
d_call: TRBD2
v_call: TRBV6-4
cdr3_aa: CASSDTGTSFYF
cdr3_nt: TGTGCCAGCAGTGACACCGGGACTAGTTTTTATTTT